This TCR beta chain stems from a study of OX40 agonist ivuxolimab in advanced cancers. Turning to the study itself: Intravenous ivuxolimab was administered to patients every 2 weeks at 0.01 to 10 mg/kg. Hepatocellular carcinoma, melanoma, renal cell or head and neck cancer was diagnosed in the dose-escalation patients. The study, taken as a whole, reports: Low clonal expansion, among the lowest seen, marked partial responders at 0.1-3.0 mg/kg.

Method: immunoSEQ multiplex PCR; TCRdb's copy keeps in-frame clones and lacks some. The repertoire holds about 68,000 clones, with more than 75% as singletons. This clone showed up just a few times. The antigen remains undetermined. CDR3 length: 14 amino acids. Per the germline V gene, CDR1 is SGHDT and CDR2 is YYEEEE. Trimming removed 1 base from V and 0 bases from J, with 8 bases in between. The source is an adult with an advanced solid tumor such as melanoma, head and neck, liver or kidney cancer. The sample consisted of CD4+ or CD8+ T cells sorted from blood, taken in a trial of the OX40 agonist ivuxolimab. V usage is TRBV5-6 and J usage is TRBJ2-7; D gene ambiguous. CDR3 region: CASSLTEASYEQYF. The CDR3 nucleotides are TGTGCCAGCAGCTTGACAGAAGCCTCCTACGAGCAGTACTTC. Based on the CDR3 plus reference TRBV5-6 and TRBJ2-7, the full variable domain is DAGVTQSPTHLIKTRGQQVTLRCSPKSGHDTVSWYQQALGQGPQFIFQYYEEEERQRGNFPDRFSGHQFPNYSSELNVNALLLGDSALYLCASSLTEASYEQYFGPGTRLTVT.